Each of the 29 T cell receptor beta chains below was sequenced from the same sample in a study of blood T cell repertoires in COVID-19. Here immunoSEQ multiplex PCR was the method, and the copy in TCRdb shows in-frame clones only, minus some. The data show 110,000 to 150,000 clones, approximately 80% seen once. Source material: peripheral blood. The source of these receptors is a man between 65 and 85 years old who had recovered from COVID-19.

The genes are TRBV18 and TRBJ2-2, with a weak D call TRBD2 (5 bases). The CDR3 totals 16 residues. The V gene lost 2 bases and the J gene lost 4 bases, with 14 bases spanning the gap. Germline V lookup: CDR1 KGHSH, CDR2 LQKENI. The CDR3 here is CASSPRSQEGTGELFF. CDR3 in DNA: TGTGCCAGCTCACCAAGGTCTCAAGAGGGCACCGGGGAGCTGTTTTTT.

V is TRBV11-2 and J is TRBJ2-2; 10 bases agree with TRBD2. This CDR3 has 15 amino acids. The V gene's germline CDR1 is SGHAT and CDR2 FQNNGV. V lost 5 bases and J lost 5; bases outside the gene matches: 5. CDR3 DNA sequence: TGTGCCAGCAGCCCCAGCGGGAGGGAGACCGGGGAGCTGTTTTTT. Its translation is CASSPSGRETGELFF.

The gene calls are TRBV29-1 and TRBJ1-1, with unresolved D. The V gene lost 4 bases and the J gene lost 3 bases, with 9 bases spanning the gap. The CDR3 length is 12 residues. Looked up from germline, CDR1 is SQVTM and CDR2 is ANQGSEA. The CDR3 DNA follows: TGCAGCGTTGCGCGGGGAGACACTGAAGCTTTCTTT. Its protein is CSVARGDTEAFF.

The chain links TRBV6-5 to TRBJ2-3; the match to TRBD1 covers 9 bases. Per germline, CDR1 MNHEY and CDR2 SVGAGI. The CDR3 length is 13 residues. Losses at the gene ends were 6 bases for V and 11 bases for J; bases not matched to a gene: 9. CDR3: CASSVPGQGEQYF. In nucleotides, the CDR3 is TGTGCCAGCAGCGTCCCGGGACAGGGTGAGCAGTATTTT.

The table lists this clone with a count of one. This sequence joins TRBV30 and TRBJ1-2; 8 bases are shared with TRBD1. Germline values: CDR1 GTSNPN, CDR2 SVGIG (reference sequence). V was pared by 8 bases and J by 2 bases, with 10 bases of the junction left unmatched. CDR3 length: 14 residues. CDR3 in amino acids: CAGSGTGYNYGYTF. CDR3 nucleotide sequence: TGTGCCGGATCCGGGACAGGATACAACTATGGCTACACCTTC.

The gene calls are TRBV18 and TRBJ2-3; 8 bases agree with TRBD1. CDR1 KGHSH and CDR2 LQKENI come from the germline V gene. CDR3 length: 20 residues. Trimming cost V 6 bases and J 1 base; bases outside gene matches: 21. DNA of the CDR3: TGTGCCAGCTCGTCAACCTATGGGGACAGGTTAAAGTCCTGCACAGATACGCAGTATTTT. Protein product: CASSSTYGDRLKSCTDTQYF.

This clone was seen more than once but under ten times. In DNA form, the CDR3 reads TGTGCCAGCAGCCCGAGTACCGGGGAGCTGTTTTTT. This gives the protein CASSPSTGELFF. The J gene is TRBJ2-2, the V gene TRBV7-9; the D is unclear. The germline CDR1 and CDR2 sequences are SEHNR and FQNEAQ (reference sequence). The CDR3 spans 12 residues. V lost 5 bases to trimming and J lost 5 bases, with 6 bases between them.

V is TRBV4-2 and J is TRBJ2-3; D might be TRBD1 (6 bases). V was shortened by 4 bases and J by 2 bases, with 16 bases between the two germline ends. Per the germline V gene, CDR1 is LGHNA and CDR2 is YNFKEQ. The CDR3 is 16 amino acids. The CDR3 bases are TGTGCCAGCAGCCCGTTGATAACAGGGATCACAGATACGCAGTATTTT. It yields the protein CASSPLITGITDTQYF.

This clone has only one observation. V usage is TRBV27 and J usage is TRBJ2-7, with D perhaps matching TRBD2 (6 bases). The CDR3 contains 12 residues. V lost 6 bases and J 3 bases, leaving 9 bases between the germline ends. Germline assignment: CDR1 MNHEY and CDR2 SMNVEV (reference sequence). The CDR3: CASRTSFYEQYF. CDR3 nucleotides: TGTGCCAGCAGGACTAGTTTCTACGAGCAGTACTTC.

J is TRBJ1-1 and V is TRBV30; TRBD1 might be the D (6 bases). The CDR3 consists of 13 residues. Germline V gene data show CDR1 as GTSNPN and CDR2 as SVGIG (reference sequence). The V and J ends lost 7 bases and 0 bases respectively, with 12 bases between them. DNA for the CDR3: TGTGCCTCCGCGGGGGACATGAACACTGAAGCTTTCTTT. It yields the protein CASAGDMNTEAFF.

The chain has TRBV10-1 and TRBJ2-3, with TRBD2 as a possible D gene (12 bases). This CDR3 contains 23 residues. The germline V gene has CDR1 WNHNN and CDR2 SYGVQD (reference sequence). The V end was cut by 6 bases, the J end by 1 base, with 38 bases between. The CDR3 DNA is TGCGCCAGCAGCCGTCCCCTAGGACAGGGGGCCCTAGCGGGAGGGCCTGGCACAGATACGCAGTATTTT. Amino acid sequence: CASSRPLGQGALAGGPGTDTQYF.

This sequence joins TRBV5-8 and TRBJ2-3; TRBD1 agrees at 8 bases. Germline CDR1 reads SGHTS; CDR2 reads YDEGEE. The length of the CDR3 is 15 residues. V lost 3 bases and J lost 1; bases outside the gene matches: 4. The CDR3 nucleotides are TGTGCCAGCAGCTCCCCGGGACAGGGCACAGATACGCAGTATTTT. It is translated as CASSSPGQGTDTQYF.

The chain couples TRBV5-5 to TRBJ2-2; 7 bases fit TRBD1. Germline V gives CDR1 SGHKS, CDR2 YYEKEE (reference sequence). The CDR3 consists of 14 residues. The V gene end was trimmed by 4 bases and the J gene end by 2 bases; junction bases not matched to a gene: 2. CDR3 sequence (DNA): TGTGCCAGCAGCGACAGGGACAACACCGGGGAGCTGTTTTTT. This translates into CASSDRDNTGELFF.

The chain uses TRBV3-1 (or the pseudogene TRBV3-2) and TRBJ1-1, with a tentative D call TRBD1 (5 bases). The CDR3 contains 14 residues. Deletions cut 4 bases from V and 4 bases from J, with 13 bases between. Germline V gene sequence: CDR1 LGHDT, CDR2 YNNKEL (reference sequence). For the CDR3, the DNA is TGTGCCAGCAGCCGCCAGGGCGGCGGCACTGAAGCTTTCTTT. Protein product: CASSRQGGGTEAFF.

CDR3 nucleotide sequence: TGTGCCAGCGGAGTAGCGGGAGGGCGGATGGAGCAGTTCTTC. This gives the protein CASGVAGGRMEQFF. This chain links TRBV27 with TRBJ2-1; TRBD2 agrees at 11 bases. V lost 8 bases and J lost 10; bases outside the gene matches: 10. Germline CDR1 and CDR2: MNHEY and SMNVEV (reference sequence). There are 14 residues in the CDR3.

The chain employs TRBV7-2 and TRBJ2-7; tentatively, D is TRBD2 (6 bases). V gave up 5 bases and J gave up 1 base, with 12 bases separating them. CDR1 is SGHTA, CDR2 FQGNSA, per germline. There are 14 residues in the CDR3. The CDR3 region has the DNA TGTGCCAGCAGCCCCCACGGGGGTTCCTACGAGCAGTACTTC. Encoded protein: CASSPHGGSYEQYF.

This rearrangement joins TRBV19 to TRBJ2-1; D is unclear. V lost 6 bases and J lost 0, with 12 bases in between. The CDR3 contains 15 residues. CDR1 is LNHDA, CDR2 SQIVND, per germline (reference sequence). The CDR3 nucleotides read TGTGCCAGTAGCCCTAGTTCGAACTCCTACAATGAGCAGTTCTTC. Translated: CASSPSSNSYNEQFF.

The V call is TRBV2, the J call TRBJ2-2; D is possibly TRBD2 (6 bases). The CDR3 is made up of 14 amino acids. Trimming left V 10 bases short and J 6 bases short, with 18 bases between. Germline V CDR1 and CDR2: SNHLY, FYNNEI. CDR3 residues: CATVATRDSGELFF. In nucleotides, the CDR3 is TGTGCCACCGTGGCTACCAGGGACTCCGGGGAGCTGTTTTTT.

V usage is TRBV12-3 or TRBV12-4 and J usage is TRBJ1-1, with 8 bases lining up with TRBD1. The J segment lost 4 bases and the V segment lost 5 bases, leaving 3 bases of the junction unmatched. This CDR3 has 13 amino acids. CDR3 in DNA: TGTGCCAGCAGTCATACAGGGGGCACTGAAGCTTTCTTT. This sequence encodes CASSHTGGTEAFF.

This sequence joins TRBV1 and TRBJ2-5; the table's D gene call, TRBD1, was not cross checked with the DNA. TRBV1 is marked as a pseudogene. The CDR3 has 18 residues. In DNA, the CDR3 is TGCACCAGCAGCCCTCCGGGACAGGGTAAACGAATCGTCGAGACCCAGTACTTC. Translated: CTSSPPGQGKRIVETQYF.

The rearrangement joins TRBV7-2 to TRBJ2-2; D is unclear. CDR3 length equals 14 residues. The germline gives CDR1 SGHTA, CDR2 FQGNSA. Deletions cut 6 bases from V and 6 bases from J, with 14 bases between. CDR3 DNA sequence: TGTGCCAGCAGTGCCCTCATAGGAGCCGGGGAGCTGTTTTTT. This codes for CASSALIGAGELFF. Full variable domain (remainder filled in from reference TRBV7-2 and TRBJ2-2): GAGVSQSPSNKVTEKGKDVELRCDPISGHTALYWYRQSLGQGLEFLIYFQGNSAPDKSGLPSDRFSAERTGGSVSTLTIQRTQQEDSAVYLCASSALIGAGELFFGEGSRLTVL.

The rearrangement joins TRBV30 to TRBJ1-1, with a tentative D call TRBD1 (6 bases). Between the trimmed V and J ends, which lost 3 bases and 4 bases, there was a span of 12 bases. The CDR3 spans 13 residues. The germline gives CDR1 GTSNPN, CDR2 SVGIG (reference sequence). CDR3 region: CAWRKQGSTEAFF. CDR3 DNA sequence: TGTGCCTGGAGGAAACAGGGCTCCACTGAAGCTTTCTTT.

This chain's CDR3 is CASGQGVGETQYF. For the CDR3, the DNA is TGTGCCAGCGGACAGGGGGTAGGAGAGACCCAGTACTTC. The J gene is TRBJ2-5, the V gene TRBV2; 10 bases map to TRBD1. Germline V gene sequence: CDR1 SNHLY, CDR2 FYNNEI. The CDR3 contains 13 residues. V lost 8 bases to trimming and J lost 4 bases; unmatched junction nucleotides: 4.

The V and J genes are TRBV5-1 and TRBJ2-7, with 10 positions matching TRBD2. The germline V gene has CDR1 SGHRS and CDR2 YFSETQ. The CDR3 has 15 amino acids. Trimming took 0 bases from V and 2 from J; bases not matched to a gene: 2. Written as DNA, the CDR3 is TGCGCCAGCAGCTTGGGGACTAGCGGAACCTACGAGCAGTACTTC. This sequence encodes CASSLGTSGTYEQYF.

This rearrangement joins TRBV7-3 to TRBJ2-5; a weak D match, TRBD2 (5 bases). The CDR3 has 15 residues. The V gene lost 5 bases and the J gene lost 5 bases, with 18 bases spanning the gap. The germline V gene has CDR1 SGHTA and CDR2 FQGTGA. The CDR3 is CASSASPGKGETQYF. For the CDR3, the DNA is TGTGCCAGCAGCGCCTCCCCGGGGAAGGGCGAGACCCAGTACTTC.

The chain carries TRBV29-1 and TRBJ1-1, with a tentative D call TRBD1 (5 bases). The CDR3 is made up of 14 amino acids. V was trimmed by 6 bases and J by 4 bases, leaving 18 bases between them. CDR1 is SQVTM and CDR2 is ANQGSEA in the germline V gene. CDR3 nucleotide sequence: TGCAGCGTGCACCCCAGAAGGGGAGGCACTGAAGCTTTCTTT. It codes for CSVHPRRGGTEAFF.

In its sample, this clone was seen once. The CDR3 loop is CASSFSLAGVDTQYF. The CDR3 DNA sequence: TGTGCCAGCAGTTTCTCACTAGCGGGAGTAGATACGCAGTATTTT. The chain carries TRBV27 and TRBJ2-3, with 11 bases fitting TRBD2. V lost 3 bases, J lost 5 bases, and 4 bases stayed unmatched. The CDR3 is 15 amino acids. Germline values: CDR1 MNHEY, CDR2 SMNVEV (reference sequence).

The V call is TRBV14, the J call TRBJ2-2, with a tentative D call TRBD2 (6 bases). The CDR3 is 16 amino acids. Germline lookup yields CDR1 SGHDN and CDR2 FVKESK. Trimming removed 6 bases at V and 6 bases at J, with 20 bases between. CDR3 sequence (DNA): TGTGCCAGCAGTCACCGGGACTCAAGAGGGGCCGGGGAGCTGTTTTTT. It yields the protein CASSHRDSRGAGELFF.

The chain joins TRBV3-1 (or the pseudogene TRBV3-2) to TRBJ2-3; 9 bases align to TRBD2. Germline V CDR1 and CDR2: LGHDT, YNNKEL (reference sequence). V gave up 4 bases and J gave up 0 bases; unmatched junction bases: 11. This CDR3 spans 18 amino acids. The CDR3 nucleotides are TGTGCCAGCAGCCCCCTGATAAGAACTAGCGGGAGCACAGATACGCAGTATTTT. Translated, it gives CASSPLIRTSGSTDTQYF.